This entry lists 23 T cell receptor beta chains sequenced from one sample in a study of blood T cell repertoires in COVID-19. Assay used: immunoSEQ multiplex PCR; TCRdb lists only in-frame clones, some missing. The sample records approximately 100,000 clones, 92% being singletons. Sequenced material: peripheral blood. The source of these receptors is a man aged 45-65 years with active COVID-19.

The chain combines TRBV7-2 with TRBJ2-2; D unclear. CDR3 length: 14 residues. CDR1 is SGHTA, CDR2 FQGNSA, per germline. Between the trimmed V and J ends, which lost 5 bases and 2 bases, there was a span of 9 bases. The CDR3 spells CASSPTRNTGELFF. The CDR3 region has the DNA TGTGCCAGCAGCCCGACACGAAACACCGGGGAGCTGTTTTTT.

The V call is TRBV28, the J call TRBJ2-1; tentative D call: TRBD1 (5 bases). This CDR3 comprises 13 residues. V was trimmed by 4 bases and J by 9 bases, leaving 13 bases between them. Germline CDR1 is MDHEN and CDR2 is SYDVKM. CDR3 bases: TGTGCCAGCAGTTATAACCAGGGTAGTGAGCAGTTCTTC. Translated: CASSYNQGSEQFF.

CDR3 residues: CASSSPGTGGGRAFF. CDR3 DNA: TGTGCCAGCAGTTCCCCAGGGACAGGGGGCGGGAGGGCTTTCTTT. The V call is TRBV6-6, the J call TRBJ1-1; TRBD1 matches at 12 bases. Per germline, CDR1 MNHNY and CDR2 SVGAGI (reference sequence). J gave up 11 bases and V 4 bases, and 11 bases lay outside the gene matches. The CDR3 consists of 15 residues.

DNA for the CDR3: TGTGCCAGCAGCCGGACTAGCGGGGAGACAGATACGCAGTATTTT. It translates to CASSRTSGETDTQYF. V is TRBV4-2 and J is TRBJ2-3, with 12 positions matching TRBD2. CDR1 is LGHNA and CDR2 is YNFKEQ in the germline V gene. This CDR3 region has 15 residues. V was clipped by 4 bases and J by 3 bases; unmatched bases: 2.

CDR3 sequence reads: CASSPGRDITQETQYF. The CDR3 DNA sequence: TGTGCCAGCTCACCAGGCCGGGACATTACCCAAGAGACCCAGTACTTC. The chain couples TRBV18 to TRBJ2-5, with D perhaps matching TRBD1 (6 bases). CDR3 length equals 16 residues. Germline V gene lookup returns CDR1 KGHSH and CDR2 LQKENI. Trimming took off 2 bases at V and 1 base at J, with 14 bases between the two ends.

This rearrangement joins TRBV5-6 to TRBJ2-3; 7 bases map to TRBD2. CDR3 size: 15 residues. J lost 1 base, V lost 0 bases, and 2 bases had no gene match. Per germline, CDR1 SGHDT and CDR2 YYEEEE. CDR3 sequence: CASSLVGRGTDTQYF. The CDR3 DNA follows: TGTGCCAGCAGCTTGGTAGGGAGGGGCACAGATACGCAGTATTTT.

V usage is TRBV5-1 and J usage is TRBJ2-1; D is perhaps TRBD2 (5 bases). Between the trimmed V and J ends, which lost 0 bases and 8 bases, there was a span of 12 bases. The CDR3 loop spans 14 amino acids. The germline CDR1 and CDR2 sequences are SGHRS and YFSETQ. CDR3 in DNA: TGCGCCAGCAGCTTGGAGGGAGCGATATATGAGCAGTTCTTC. It translates to CASSLEGAIYEQFF.

The rearrangement joins TRBV3-1 (or the pseudogene TRBV3-2) to TRBJ2-1, with D tentatively TRBD2 (5 bases). The germline V and J ends were trimmed by 0 bases and 10 bases, with 10 bases remaining between them. The CDR3 covers 13 residues. Germline CDR1 is LGHDT and CDR2 is YNNKEL (reference sequence). As DNA, the CDR3 is TGTGCCAGCAGCCAAGAGCCTAGCAGCGAGCAGTTCTTC. It is translated as CASSQEPSSEQFF.

The CDR3 protein is CASSARGYQPQHF. CDR3 bases: TGTGCCAGCAGTGCCAGGGGGTATCAGCCCCAGCATTTT. The J gene is TRBJ1-5, the V gene TRBV28; TRBD1 agrees at 7 bases. The CDR3 loop spans 13 amino acids. The germline V gene has CDR1 MDHEN and CDR2 SYDVKM. The J segment lost 5 bases and the V segment lost 5 bases, leaving 3 bases of the junction unmatched.

This clone appeared once. J is TRBJ1-5 and V is TRBV10-2, with 8 bases matching TRBD1. The CDR3 spans 14 residues. In germline, CDR1 is WSHSY, CDR2 SAAADI. J was trimmed by 6 bases and V by 4 bases; bases with no gene match: 5. The CDR3 spells CASSGTGSVQPQHF. CDR3 sequence (DNA): TGCGCCAGCAGTGGGACAGGGTCGGTTCAGCCCCAGCATTTT.

V and J are TRBV21-1 and TRBJ1-5; TRBD1 is the table's D call and was not checked against the DNA. TRBV21-1 is assigned pseudogene status. The CDR3 contains 19 residues. The CDR3 region has the DNA TGTGCCAGCAGCAAAGACATAGGGGATGCTTTTTATAGCAATCAGCCCCAGCATTTT. This sequence encodes CASSKDIGDAFYSNQPQHF.

The chain employs TRBV19 and TRBJ1-2; TRBD1 might be the D (6 bases). Trimming removed 8 bases at V and 0 bases at J, with 13 bases between. Germline CDR1 and CDR2: LNHDA and SQIVND (reference sequence). The CDR3 covers 14 residues. DNA of the CDR3: TGTGCCAGTGGTCCGGGACACCCTAACTATGGCTACACCTTC. This codes for CASGPGHPNYGYTF.

The genes are TRBV19 and TRBJ2-7; 12 bases align to TRBD1. V was pared by 5 bases and J by 3 bases, with 5 bases of the junction left unmatched. The germline V gene encodes CDR1 LNHDA and CDR2 SQIVND (reference sequence). The CDR3 loop spans 15 amino acids. CDR3: CASSSGTGGFYEQYF. CDR3 sequence (DNA): TGTGCCAGTAGTTCCGGGACAGGGGGCTTCTACGAGCAGTACTTC. Combining the CDR3 with reference TRBV19 and TRBJ2-7 gives the whole variable domain DGGITQSPKYLFRKEGQNVTLSCEQNLNHDAMYWYRQDPGQGLRLIYYSQIVNDFQKGDIAEGYSVSREKKESFPLTVTSAQKNPTAFYLCASSSGTGGFYEQYFGPGTRLTVT.

This chain connects TRBV6-5 to TRBJ2-1; D gene unclear. The germline V gene has CDR1 MNHEY and CDR2 SVGAGI. This CDR3 contains 11 residues. V was trimmed by 2 bases and J by 10 bases, leaving 6 bases between them. CDR3 coding DNA: TGTGCCAGCAGTTACGGGCAAGAGCAGTTCTTC. It is translated as CASSYGQEQFF.

As DNA, the CDR3 is TGTGCCAGCAGCTTAATTAGGATAGGGACAGGTGAGCAGTACTTC. As protein: CASSLIRIGTGEQYF. The chain is built from TRBV7-2 and TRBJ2-7; 8 positions match TRBD1. V trimming: 2 bases; J trimming: 7 bases; junction bases outside the gene matches: 10. This CDR3 region has 15 residues. From germline, CDR1 is SGHTA and CDR2 FQGNSA.

The chain is built from TRBV7-8 and TRBJ2-7, with D perhaps TRBD1 (5 bases). The germline V and J ends were trimmed by 5 bases and 2 bases, with 22 bases remaining between them. This CDR3 contains 17 residues. Germline assignment: CDR1 SGHVS and CDR2 FQNEAQ. The CDR3 loop is CASSMDTQHSIPYEQYF. The DNA of the CDR3 is TGTGCCAGCAGCATGGACACCCAACACTCCATCCCCTACGAGCAGTACTTC.

This clone showed up just once. The chain combines TRBV7-9 with TRBJ2-3; D uncertain. The CDR3 loop spans 13 amino acids. CDR1 is SEHNR, CDR2 FQNEAQ, per germline (reference sequence). Trimming left V 1 base short and J 2 bases short, with 4 bases between. In DNA form, the CDR3 reads TGTGCCAGCAGCTTAGGACACACAGATACGCAGTATTTT. Its protein is CASSLGHTDTQYF.

The chain carries TRBV28 and TRBJ1-4; TRBD1 agrees at 8 bases. V was clipped by 5 bases and J by 5 bases; unmatched bases: 4. CDR3 size: 14 residues. Germline loops: CDR1 MDHEN, CDR2 SYDVKM. The chain's CDR3 is CASSPTGGNEKLFF. CDR3 sequence (DNA): TGTGCCAGCAGTCCTACAGGGGGAAATGAAAAACTGTTTTTT.

V gene TRBV6-5 combines with J gene TRBJ1-5, with D maybe TRBD1 (6 bases). There are 16 residues in the CDR3. V was shortened by 0 bases and J by 6 bases, with 15 bases between the two germline ends. From germline, CDR1 is MNHEY and CDR2 SVGAGI. The CDR3 sequence: CASSYSGGGAGQPQHF. The CDR3, as DNA: TGTGCCAGCAGTTACTCGGGGGGGGGCGCAGGTCAGCCCCAGCATTTT.

The V call is TRBV30, the J call TRBJ2-7, with 7 bases aligning to TRBD1. This CDR3 contains 14 residues. Germline V gene lookup returns CDR1 GTSNPN and CDR2 SVGIG (reference sequence). With V trimmed by 0 bases and J by 2 bases, 4 bases remained unmatched. The CDR3: CAWSVPGQPYEQYF. For the CDR3, the DNA is TGTGCCTGGAGTGTACCGGGACAGCCCTACGAGCAGTACTTC. The full variable domain, rest sourced from reference TRBV30 and TRBJ2-7, is SQTIHQWPATLVQPVGSPLSLECTVEGTSNPNLYWYRQAAGRGLQLLFYSVGIGQISSEVPQNLSASRPQDRQFILSSKKLLLSDSGFYLCAWSVPGQPYEQYFGPGTRLTVT.

The gene calls are TRBV7-9 and TRBJ1-2; 8 nucleotides line up with TRBD1. J lost 8 bases, V lost 5 bases, and 13 bases had no gene match. This CDR3 is 15 amino acids long. Germline CDR1 and CDR2: SEHNR and FQNEAQ (reference sequence). CDR3 DNA sequence: TGTGCCAGCAGCCTCCCGCAGGGGGCTTACAGGGGCTACACCTTC. Its translation: CASSLPQGAYRGYTF.

The chain recombines TRBV4-1 with TRBJ2-1; tentative D call: TRBD2 (6 bases). Trimming stripped 2 bases from V and 4 bases from J, with 15 bases between. The CDR3 has 16 residues. Germline-derived CDR1 and CDR2 are MGHRA and YSYEKL. The CDR3 here is CASSQSNSGNYNEQFF. DNA for the CDR3: TGCGCCAGCAGCCAATCCAATAGCGGCAATTACAATGAGCAGTTCTTC.

The chain recombines TRBV28 with TRBJ1-5; no clear D. The CDR3 sequence is 15 residues long. In germline, CDR1 is MDHEN, CDR2 SYDVKM. V was cut by 5 bases and J by 2 bases, with 13 bases left in between. The CDR3 DNA is TGTGCCAGCAGTCCTCACCAGTTGGGCAATCAGCCCCAGCATTTT. This gives the protein CASSPHQLGNQPQHF.